The TCR beta chain under discussion was sequenced for a study of T cell repertoires in cytomegalovirus infection. With regard to this clonotype: Its target is unknown.

TCRdb processed the reads anew with MiXCR; each CDR3 protein has one entry. The sample yields approximately 990,000 distinct CDR3 sequences, around 30% seen once. This CDR3 region has 15 residues. Per the germline V gene, CDR1 is MNHEY and CDR2 is SVGAGI. V dropped 0 bases and J dropped 7 bases, with 14 bases sitting between them. The specimen comprised cultured CD8+ T cells from PBMCs, sampled from culture after CMV antigen stimulation. The genes are TRBV6-5 and TRBJ2-3; D gene uncertain. The source of this sequence is a human donor in good health (CMV status not recorded). Some clones in this sample may be carry-over from other donors' samples. CDR3 sequence reads: CASSYSPPSRNTQYF. In DNA form, the CDR3 reads TGTGCCAGCAGTTACTCTCCCCCTTCGCGAAATACGCAGTATTTT.